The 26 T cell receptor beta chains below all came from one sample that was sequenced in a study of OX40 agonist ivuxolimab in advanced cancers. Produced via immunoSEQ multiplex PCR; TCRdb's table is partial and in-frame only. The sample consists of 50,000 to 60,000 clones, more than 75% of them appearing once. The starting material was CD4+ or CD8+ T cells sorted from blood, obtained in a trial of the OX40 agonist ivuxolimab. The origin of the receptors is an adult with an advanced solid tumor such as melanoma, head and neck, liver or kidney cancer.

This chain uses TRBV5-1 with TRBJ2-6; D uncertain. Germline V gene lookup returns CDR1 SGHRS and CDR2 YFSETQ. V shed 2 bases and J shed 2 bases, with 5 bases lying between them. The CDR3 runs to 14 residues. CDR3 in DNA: TGCGCCAGCAGCTTTGGAACTGGGGCCAACGTCCTGACTTTC. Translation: CASSFGTGANVLTF.

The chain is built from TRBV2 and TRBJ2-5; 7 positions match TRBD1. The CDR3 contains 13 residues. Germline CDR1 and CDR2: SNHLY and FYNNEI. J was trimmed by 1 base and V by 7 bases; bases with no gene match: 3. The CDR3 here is CASTRDSQETQYF. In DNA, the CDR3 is TGTGCCAGCACCCGGGACAGCCAAGAGACCCAGTACTTC. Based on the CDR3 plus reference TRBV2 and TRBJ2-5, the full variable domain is EPEVTQTPSHQVTQMGQEVILRCVPISNHLYFYWYRQILGQKVEFLVSFYNNEISEKSEIFDDQFSVERPDGSNFTLKIRSTKLEDSAMYFCASTRDSQETQYFGPGTRLLVL.

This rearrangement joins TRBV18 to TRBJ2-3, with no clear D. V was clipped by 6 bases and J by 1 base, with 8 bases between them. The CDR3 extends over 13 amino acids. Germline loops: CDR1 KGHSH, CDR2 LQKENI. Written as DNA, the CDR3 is TGTGCCAGCTCGCTGTTGGGCACAGATACGCAGTATTTT. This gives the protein CASSLLGTDTQYF.

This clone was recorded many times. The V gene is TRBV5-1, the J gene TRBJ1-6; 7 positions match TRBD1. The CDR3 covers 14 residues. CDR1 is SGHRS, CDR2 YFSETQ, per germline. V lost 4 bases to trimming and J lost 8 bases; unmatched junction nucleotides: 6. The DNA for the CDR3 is TGCGCCAGCAGCCAGGGGGGGTTTGATTCACCCCTCCACTTT. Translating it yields CASSQGGFDSPLHF.

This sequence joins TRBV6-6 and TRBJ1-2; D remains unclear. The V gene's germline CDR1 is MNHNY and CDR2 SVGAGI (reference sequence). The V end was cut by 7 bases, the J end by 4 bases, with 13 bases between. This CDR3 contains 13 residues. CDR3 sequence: CASTPNSAYGYTF. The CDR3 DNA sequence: TGTGCCAGCACCCCGAACTCGGCCTATGGCTACACCTTC.

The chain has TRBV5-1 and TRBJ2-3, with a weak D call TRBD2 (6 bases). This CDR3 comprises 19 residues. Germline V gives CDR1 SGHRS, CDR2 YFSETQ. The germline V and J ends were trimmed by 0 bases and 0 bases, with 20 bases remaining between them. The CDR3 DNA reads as TGCGCCAGCAGCTTGGGAGGACTGGGGAGCGGGTCTAGCACAGATACGCAGTATTTT. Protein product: CASSLGGLGSGSSTDTQYF.

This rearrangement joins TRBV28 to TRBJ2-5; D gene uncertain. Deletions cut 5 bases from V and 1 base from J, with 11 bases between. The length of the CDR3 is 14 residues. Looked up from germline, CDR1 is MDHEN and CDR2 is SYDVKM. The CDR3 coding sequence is TGTGCCAGCAGTCCGTTTCTGATCCAAGAGACCCAGTACTTC. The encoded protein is CASSPFLIQETQYF.

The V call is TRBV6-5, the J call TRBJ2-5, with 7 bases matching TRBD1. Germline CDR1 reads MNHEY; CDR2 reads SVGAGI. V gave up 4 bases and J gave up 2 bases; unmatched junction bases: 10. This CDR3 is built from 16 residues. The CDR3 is CASSSQTGTVQETQYF. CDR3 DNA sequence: TGTGCCAGCAGTTCCCAAACCGGGACAGTACAAGAGACCCAGTACTTC.

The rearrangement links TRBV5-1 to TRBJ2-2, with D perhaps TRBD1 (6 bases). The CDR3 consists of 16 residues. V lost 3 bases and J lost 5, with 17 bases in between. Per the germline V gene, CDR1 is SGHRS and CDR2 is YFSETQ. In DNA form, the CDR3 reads TGCGCCAGCAGCTCGTCCGGGACATTGGGAACCGGGGAGCTGTTTTTT. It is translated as CASSSSGTLGTGELFF.

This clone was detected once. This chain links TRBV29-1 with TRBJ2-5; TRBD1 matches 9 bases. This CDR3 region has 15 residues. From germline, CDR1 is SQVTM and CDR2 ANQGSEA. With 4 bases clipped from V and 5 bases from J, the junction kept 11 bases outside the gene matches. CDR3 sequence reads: CSVGRGTGRVETQYF. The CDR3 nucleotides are TGCAGCGTTGGAAGAGGGACAGGGCGAGTCGAGACCCAGTACTTC.

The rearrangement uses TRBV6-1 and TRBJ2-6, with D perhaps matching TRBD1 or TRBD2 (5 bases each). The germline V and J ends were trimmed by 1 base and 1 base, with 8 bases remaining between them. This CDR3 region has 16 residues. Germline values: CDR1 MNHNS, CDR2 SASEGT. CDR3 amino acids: CASSEVRGSGANVLTF. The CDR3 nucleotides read TGTGCCAGCAGTGAAGTGAGGGGATCTGGGGCCAACGTCCTGACTTTC.

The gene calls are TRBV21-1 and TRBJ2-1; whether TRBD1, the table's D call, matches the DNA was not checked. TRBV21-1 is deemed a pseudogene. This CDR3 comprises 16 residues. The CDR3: CASRLYRDRSYNEQFF. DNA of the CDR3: TGTGCCAGCAGGCTTTACAGGGATCGATCCTACAATGAGCAGTTCTTC.

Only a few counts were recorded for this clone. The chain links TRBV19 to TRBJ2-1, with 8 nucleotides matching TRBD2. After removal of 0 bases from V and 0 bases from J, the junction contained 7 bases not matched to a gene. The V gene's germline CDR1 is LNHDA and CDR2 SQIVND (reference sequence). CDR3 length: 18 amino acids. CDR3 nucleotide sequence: TGTGCCAGTAGTATAGAGGGCGGGAGGCATAGCTCCTACAATGAGCAGTTCTTC. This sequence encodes CASSIEGGRHSSYNEQFF.

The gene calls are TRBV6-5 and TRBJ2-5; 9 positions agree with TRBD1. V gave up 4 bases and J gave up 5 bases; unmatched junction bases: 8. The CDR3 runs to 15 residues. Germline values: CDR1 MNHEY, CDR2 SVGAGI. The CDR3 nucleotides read TGTGCCAGCAGTTTTTGGACAGGGGAATCGGAGACCCAGTACTTC. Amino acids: CASSFWTGESETQYF.

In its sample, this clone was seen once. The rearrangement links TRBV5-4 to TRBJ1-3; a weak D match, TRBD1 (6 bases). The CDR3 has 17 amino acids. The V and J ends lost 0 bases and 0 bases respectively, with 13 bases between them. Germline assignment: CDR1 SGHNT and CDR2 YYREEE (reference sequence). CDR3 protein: CASSLGTAITSGNTIYF. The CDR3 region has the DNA TGTGCCAGCAGCTTGGGGACAGCCATTACCTCTGGAAACACCATATATTTT.

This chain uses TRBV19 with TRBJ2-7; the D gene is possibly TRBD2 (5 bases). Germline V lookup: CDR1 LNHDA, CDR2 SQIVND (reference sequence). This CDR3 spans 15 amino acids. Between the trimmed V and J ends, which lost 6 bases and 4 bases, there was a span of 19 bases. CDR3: CASRPQGGQEYEQYF. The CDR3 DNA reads TGTGCCAGTAGACCACAAGGCGGGCAAGAGTACGAGCAGTACTTC. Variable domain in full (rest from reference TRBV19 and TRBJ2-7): DGGITQSPKYLFRKEGQNVTLSCEQNLNHDAMYWYRQDPGQGLRLIYYSQIVNDFQKGDIAEGYSVSREKKESFPLTVTSAQKNPTAFYLCASRPQGGQEYEQYFGPGTRLTVT.

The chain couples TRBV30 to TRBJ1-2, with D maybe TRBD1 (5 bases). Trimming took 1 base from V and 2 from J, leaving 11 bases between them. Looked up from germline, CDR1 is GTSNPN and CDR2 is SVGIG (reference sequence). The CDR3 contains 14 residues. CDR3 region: CAWSEGPSNYGYTF. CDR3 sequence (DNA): TGTGCCTGGAGTGAGGGGCCGTCCAACTATGGCTACACCTTC.

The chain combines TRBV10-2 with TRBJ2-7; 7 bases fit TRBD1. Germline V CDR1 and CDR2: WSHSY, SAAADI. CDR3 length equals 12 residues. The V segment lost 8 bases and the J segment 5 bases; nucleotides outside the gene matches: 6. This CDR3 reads CASEDREHEQYF. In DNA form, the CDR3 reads TGCGCCAGCGAAGACAGGGAACACGAGCAGTACTTC.

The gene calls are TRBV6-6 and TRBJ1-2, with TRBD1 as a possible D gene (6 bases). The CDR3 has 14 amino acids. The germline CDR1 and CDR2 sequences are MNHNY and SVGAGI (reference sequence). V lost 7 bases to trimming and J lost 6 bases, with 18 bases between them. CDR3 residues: CASIPGGRSDGYTF. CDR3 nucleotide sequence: TGTGCCAGCATCCCCGGGGGCAGGTCGGATGGCTACACCTTC.

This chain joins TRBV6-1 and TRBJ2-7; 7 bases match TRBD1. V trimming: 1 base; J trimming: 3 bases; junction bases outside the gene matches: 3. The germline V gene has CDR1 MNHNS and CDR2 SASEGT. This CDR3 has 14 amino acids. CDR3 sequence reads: CASSEGGQDYEQYF. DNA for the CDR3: TGTGCCAGCAGTGAAGGTGGACAGGACTACGAGCAGTACTTC.

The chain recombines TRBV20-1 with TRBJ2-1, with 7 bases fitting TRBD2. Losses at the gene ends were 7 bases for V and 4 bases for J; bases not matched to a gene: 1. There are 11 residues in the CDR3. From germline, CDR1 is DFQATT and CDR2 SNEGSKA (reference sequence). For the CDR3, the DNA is TGCAGTGTGCGGGAGTACAATGAGCAGTTCTTC. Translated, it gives CSVREYNEQFF.

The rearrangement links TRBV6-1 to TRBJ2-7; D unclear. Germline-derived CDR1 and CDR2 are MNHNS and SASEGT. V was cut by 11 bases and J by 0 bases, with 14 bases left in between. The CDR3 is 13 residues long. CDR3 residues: CAVRDEYSYEQYF. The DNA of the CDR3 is TGTGCCGTGAGAGACGAGTACTCCTACGAGCAGTACTTC.

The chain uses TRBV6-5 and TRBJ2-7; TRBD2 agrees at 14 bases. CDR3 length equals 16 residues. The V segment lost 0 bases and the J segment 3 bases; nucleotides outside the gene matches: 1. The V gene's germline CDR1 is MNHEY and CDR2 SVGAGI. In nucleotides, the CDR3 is TGTGCCAGCAGTTACTCCGGGACTAGCGGGAGCTACGAGCAGTACTTC. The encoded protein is CASSYSGTSGSYEQYF.

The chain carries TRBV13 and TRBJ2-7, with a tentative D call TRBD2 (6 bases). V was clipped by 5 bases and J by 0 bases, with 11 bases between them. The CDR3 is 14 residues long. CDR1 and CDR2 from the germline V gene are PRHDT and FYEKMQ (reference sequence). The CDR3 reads CASSVPGLSYEQYF. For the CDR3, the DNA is TGTGCCAGCAGCGTACCGGGACTCTCCTACGAGCAGTACTTC.

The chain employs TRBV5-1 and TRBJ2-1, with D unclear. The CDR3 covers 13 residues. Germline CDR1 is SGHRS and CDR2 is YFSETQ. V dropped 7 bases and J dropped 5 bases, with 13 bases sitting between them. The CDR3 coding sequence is TGCGCCAGCTCCCGGGTCGCGGACAATGAGCAGTTCTTC. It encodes CASSRVADNEQFF.

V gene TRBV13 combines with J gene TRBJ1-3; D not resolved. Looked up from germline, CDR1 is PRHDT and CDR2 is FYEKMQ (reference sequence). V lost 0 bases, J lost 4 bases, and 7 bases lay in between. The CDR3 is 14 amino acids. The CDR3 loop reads CASSLGAAGNTIYF. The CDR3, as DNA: TGTGCCAGCAGCTTAGGGGCCGCAGGAAACACCATATATTTT.